Shown below are 7 T cell receptor beta chains from a single sample sequenced in a study of early stage breast cancer tumors. TCRdb keeps only in-frame clones here, not all; method: immunoSEQ multiplex PCR. The sample shows about 11,000 clones, under 85% of them seen only once. Sequences were obtained from breast tumor tissue. These receptors originate from a person aged 65-85 years with breast cancer.

The V and J genes are TRBV6-4 and TRBJ2-2; D perhaps matches TRBD1 (5 bases). There are 15 residues in the CDR3. CDR1 is MRHNA, CDR2 SNTAGT, per germline. Deletions cut 0 bases from V and 1 base from J, with 6 bases between. The CDR3 is CASSDSGQNTGELFF. The CDR3 DNA is TGTGCCAGCAGTGACTCGGGGCAGAACACCGGGGAGCTGTTTTTT.

V and J are TRBV30 and TRBJ2-7, with a tentative D call TRBD2 (5 bases). V was trimmed by 3 bases and J by 5 bases, leaving 11 bases between them. Germline V lookup: CDR1 GTSNPN, CDR2 SVGIG (reference sequence). The CDR3 spans 12 residues. The CDR3 DNA is TGTGCCTGGAGCGGAGGCAGAGACGAGCAGTACTTC. This gives the protein CAWSGGRDEQYF.

This clone has only one observation. This sequence joins TRBV11-2 and TRBJ1-5, with 7 bases identical to TRBD1. The CDR3 is 16 amino acids. The germline V gene has CDR1 SGHAT and CDR2 FQNNGV. V lost 3 bases to trimming and J lost 2 bases; unmatched junction nucleotides: 7. For the CDR3, the DNA is TGTGCCAGCAGCTTGGACAGGCGGGACCGCAATCAGCCCCAGCATTTT. Amino acids: CASSLDRRDRNQPQHF.

J is TRBJ2-2 and V is TRBV28; maybe TRBD2 (6 bases). Germline CDR1 MDHEN, CDR2 SYDVKM. V gave up 5 bases and J gave up 1 base, with 11 bases separating them. This CDR3 has 15 residues. The CDR3 region is CASSVNSGNTGELFF. The CDR3, as DNA: TGTGCCAGCAGTGTGAATAGCGGGAACACCGGGGAGCTGTTTTTT.

This chain joins TRBV7-8 and TRBJ2-7; TRBD2 matches at 7 bases. This CDR3 has 16 residues. In germline, CDR1 is SGHVS, CDR2 FQNEAQ. J gave up 1 base and V 2 bases, and 8 bases lay outside the gene matches. The CDR3 region is CASSLRSRGGSYEQYF. The CDR3 DNA reads as TGTGCCAGCAGCTTACGCTCTCGCGGGGGATCCTACGAGCAGTACTTC.

The chain joins TRBV7-9 to TRBJ2-7; D possibly corresponds to TRBD1 (6 bases). In germline, CDR1 is SEHNR, CDR2 FQNEAQ (reference sequence). There are 14 residues in the CDR3. V lost 5 bases and J lost 2, with 13 bases in between. CDR3 in amino acids: CASSPRDNPYEQYF. CDR3 coding DNA: TGTGCCAGCAGCCCCCGGGACAACCCCTACGAGCAGTACTTC.

A few counts support this clone. The chain employs TRBV29-1 and TRBJ2-7, with D tentatively TRBD1 (5 bases). This CDR3 spans 13 amino acids. Germline-derived CDR1 and CDR2 are SQVTM and ANQGSEA. V was cut by 0 bases and J by 6 bases, with 12 bases left in between. The CDR3 loop reads CSVEDPSRAEQYF. Written as DNA, the CDR3 is TGCAGCGTTGAAGATCCCTCCAGGGCCGAGCAGTACTTC.